This TCR beta chain originates from a study of cytomegalovirus exposure and HLA in healthy donors. PCR amplification relied on 60 Vbeta primers (plus 13 Jbeta primers). Assay used: immunoSEQ multiplex PCR; TCRdb lists only in-frame clones, some missing. The repertoire holds 90,000 to 150,000 clones, with 8.5% to 9% as singletons. About this clone itself: The antigen is unknown.

Study-level findings and limits: Data from an earlier analysis indicated that most TCR beta V segments were productive either about 87% or about 30% of the time. In a later analysis, the majority of CMV-associated beta chains seemingly showed HLA restriction.

Germline loops: CDR1 SGHTA, CDR2 FQGNSA. The CDR3 contains 16 residues. Between the trimmed V and J ends, which lost 5 bases and 4 bases, there was a span of 20 bases. The receptor comes from a woman in her thirties or forties in good health and CMV-seropositive. The chain recombines TRBV7-2 with TRBJ2-5, with D uncertain. Sample: PBMCs. CDR3 in DNA: TGTGCCAGCAGCGTAAACCGGGTCGCTAACCGAGAGACCCAGTACTTC. Translated: CASSVNRVANRETQYF.